This T cell receptor beta chain was recorded in a study of beta chain features in type 1 diabetes. Trimming shortened V by 1 base and J by 3 bases, and 10 bases separated the two germline ends. The CDR3 is 14 amino acids. Germline V gives CDR1 SGDLS, CDR2 YYNGEE. The entirety of the isolated RNA underwent reverse transcription, so expressed TCRB transcripts were sequenced. Clones were sequenced by immunoSEQ multiplex PCR, and TCRdb holds only the in-frame ones, with some missing. Among hundreds of thousands of clones listed, roughly 16% were seen once. The chain has TRBV9 and TRBJ1-2; D may be TRBD1 (5 bases). This receptor was obtained from a man younger than 30 in good health. The sample was naive CD4+ T cells from blood. The CDR3 is CASSVTGTDYGYTF. CDR3 bases: TGTGCCAGCAGCGTAACCGGGACTGACTATGGCTACACCTTC.